Listed below are T cell receptor beta chains from one sample, sequenced in a study of regulatory T cells in long-lasting Graves disease. TCRdb recomputed calls from the multiplex PCR reads with MiXCR, one row per CDR3 protein. The data contain 300,000 to 500,000 distinct CDR3 sequences, about 20% of them singletons. The specimen comprised peripheral blood mononuclear cells (PBMCs), sampled when the disease was refractory, from a patient treated with antithyroid drugs. Receptors originate from a female donor with Graves disease. The CDR3 runs from the conserved cysteine through the conserved F or W. Each record gives: J gene, clone size, V gene, D gene, CDR3 protein, CDR3 DNA. The D gene is left open where the match is weak. A row's size may be missing; if present it is once, few, many or a size class.

TRBJ1-5	many	TRBV28	-	CASSFDRPNQPQHF	TGTGCCAGCAGTTTCGACAGGCCTAATCAGCCCCAGCATTTT
TRBJ1-6	few	TRBV30	-	CAWMRDNSPLHF	TGTGCCTGGATGAGGGATAATTCACCCCTCCACTTT
TRBJ2-7	few	TRBV7-2	-	CASSLMTLYEQYF	TGTGCCAGCAGCTTAATGACTCTATACGAGCAGTACTTC
TRBJ2-7	-	TRBV19	-	CASSITLSRTSYEQYF	TGTGCCAGTAGTATTACCCTCTCGCGGACCTCCTACGAGCAGTACTTC
TRBJ1-4	-	TRBV7-9	-	CATRGRANEKLFF	TGTGCCACCCGGGGGCGGGCTAATGAAAAACTGTTTTTT
TRBJ2-2	-	TRBV11-2	-	CASSLELVRATEGNTGELFF	TGTGCCAGCAGCTTAGAACTAGTCCGAGCAACTGAGGGGAACACCGGGGAGCTGTTTTTT
TRBJ2-6	-	TRBV7-8	-	CASSLARLLTTGANVLTF	TGTGCCAGCAGCTTAGCGAGACTATTAACGACTGGGGCCAACGTCCTGACTTTC
TRBJ1-5	few	TRBV6-1	-	CASSVSGNNQPQHF	TGTGCCAGCAGTGTATCAGGGAACAATCAGCCCCAGCATTTT
TRBJ2-5	many	TRBV7-2	-	CASSLVGTQETQYF	TGTGCCAGCAGCTTAGTAGGGACTCAAGAGACCCAGTACTTC
TRBJ2-7	many	TRBV12-3/TRBV12-4	TRBD1	CASSLAGQDYEQYF	TGTGCCAGCAGTTTAGCAGGACAGGACTACGAGCAGTACTTC
TRBJ2-2	-	TRBV11-2	-	CASSLGSRGPNANTGELFF	TGTGCCAGCAGCTTAGGGAGCAGGGGACCAAACGCGAACACCGGGGAGCTGTTTTTT
TRBJ2-7	few	TRBV12-3/TRBV12-4	TRBD1	CASSLFGGTGIHEQYF	TGTGCCAGCAGTTTATTCGGGGGGACAGGGATCCACGAGCAGTACTTC
TRBJ1-6	few	TRBV27	TRBD1	CASSLSGRGPPLHF	TGTGCCAGCAGTTTATCGGGGAGGGGGCCCCCCCTCCACTTT
TRBJ1-2	few	TRBV27	-	CASSLVALGAGFYGYTF	TGTGCCAGCAGTTTAGTCGCACTTGGGGCCGGATTCTATGGCTACACCTTC
TRBJ2-3	-	TRBV28	-	CASSYRAVRDTQYF	TGTGCCAGCAGTTACCGCGCAGTCAGAGATACGCAGTATTTT
TRBJ2-6	many	TRBV2	-	CASSLSGGVFGANVLTF	TGTGCCAGCAGTCTCTCAGGGGGGGTTTTTGGGGCCAACGTCCTGACTTTC
TRBJ1-1	few	TRBV20-1	-	CSAIEGIEAFF	TGCAGTGCTATCGAAGGGATTGAAGCTTTCTTT
TRBJ2-7	many	TRBV5-1	TRBD2	CASSQGTSIYEQYF	TGCGCCAGCAGTCAGGGGACTAGCATTTACGAGCAGTACTTC
TRBJ1-2	few	TRBV30	-	CAWSAYMAPNYGYTF	TGTGCCTGGAGTGCCTATATGGCTCCTAACTATGGCTACACCTTC
TRBJ1-1	many	TRBV18	-	CASSQTGMNTEAFF	TGTGCCAGCTCCCAGACTGGGATGAACACTGAAGCTTTCTTT
TRBJ2-2	-	TRBV7-2	-	CASSSRVASTGELFF	TGTGCCAGCAGCAGCAGGGTAGCGAGCACCGGGGAGCTGTTTTTT
TRBJ2-7	-	TRBV2	-	CASSEDGGLWEQCF	TGTGCCAGCAGTGAAGATGGGGGGTTGTGGGAGCAGTGCTTC
TRBJ2-5	many	TRBV24-1	-	CATSDTLQETQYF	TGTGCCACCAGTGATACCCTCCAAGAGACCCAGTACTTC
TRBJ2-7	many	TRBV28	-	CASSYGTIPSEQYF	TGTGCCAGCAGTTATGGGACGATACCAAGCGAGCAGTACTTC
TRBJ1-2	-	TRBV7-8	TRBD1	CASSLGDREDYGYTF	TGTGCCAGCAGCTTGGGGGACAGGGAGGACTATGGCTACACCTTC
TRBJ2-7	many	TRBV3-1	TRBD2	CASSPRAGGAYEQYF	TGTGCCAGCAGCCCGCGCGCGGGAGGCGCCTACGAGCAGTACTTC
TRBJ2-2	few	TRBV2	TRBD2	CASSEFGRSNTGELFF	TGTGCCAGCAGTGAATTCGGGAGGTCGAACACCGGGGAGCTGTTTTTT
TRBJ2-7	few	TRBV7-9	-	CASSLGLRIDEQYF	TGTGCCAGCAGCTTAGGACTAAGAATAGACGAGCAGTACTTC
TRBJ2-7	many	TRBV27	TRBD1	CASSSIGGIRQYF	TGTGCCAGCAGCTCCATAGGGGGCATCAGGCAGTACTTC
TRBJ2-2	-	TRBV7-9	-	CAGQIVGVDSNTGELFF	TGTGCCGGTCAAATTGTAGGAGTGGACTCTAACACCGGGGAGCTGTTTTTT
TRBJ2-2	few	TRBV28	-	CASSLWTDTGELFF	TGTGCCAGCAGTTTATGGACAGACACCGGGGAGCTGTTTTTT
TRBJ1-1	many	TRBV12-3/TRBV12-4	-	CASSLFYEAFF	TGTGCCAGCAGTTTATTCTACGAAGCTTTCTTT
TRBJ2-7	many	TRBV7-9	-	CASSFPASYEQYF	TGTGCCAGCAGCTTCCCAGCTTCCTACGAGCAGTACTTC
TRBJ2-6	-	TRBV27	-	CASVPGLPSGANVLTF	TGTGCCAGCGTGCCGGGACTTCCCTCTGGGGCCAACGTCCTGACTTTC
TRBJ1-2	many	TRBV12-3/TRBV12-4	-	CASSLEALSGYTF	TGTGCCAGCAGTTTGGAGGCGCTGAGCGGCTACACCTTC
TRBJ1-2	few	TRBV6-1	-	CASSGGGGYTF	TGTGCCAGCAGCGGGGGGGGCGGCTACACCTTC
TRBJ1-2	-	TRBV4-3	-	CASSQDGAGADGYTF	TGCGCCAGCAGCCAAGATGGGGCGGGGGCGGATGGCTACACCTTC
TRBJ2-5	many	TRBV24-1	TRBD2	CATSDTGLQETQYF	TGTGCCACCAGTGATACGGGACTACAAGAGACCCAGTACTTC
TRBJ2-5	many	TRBV20-1	-	CSAPRPGASQETQYF	TGCAGTGCTCCCCGTCCGGGAGCGAGTCAAGAGACCCAGTACTTC
TRBJ1-5	many	TRBV6-5	-	CASSFQDSKQPQHF	TGTGCCAGCAGTTTCCAGGACAGCAAACAGCCCCAGCATTTT
TRBJ1-3	-	TRBV10-3	-	CASQGSGNTIYF	TGTGCCAGTCAGGGCTCTGGAAACACCATATATTTT
TRBJ2-7	-	TRBV25-1	TRBD1	CASSPGTGTSSIFLEQYF	TGTGCCAGCAGCCCCGGGACAGGGACGTCGAGTATCTTCCTCGAGCAGTACTTC
TRBJ2-6	-	TRBV5-1	-	CASTPMGGANVLTF	TGCGCCAGTACCCCGATGGGGGGGGCCAACGTCCTGACTTTC
TRBJ2-5	many	TRBV6-2/TRBV6-3	-	CASSEGSILWAQYF	TGTGCCAGCAGTGAAGGGTCGATACTCTGGGCCCAGTACTTC
TRBJ2-2	few	TRBV12-3/TRBV12-4	-	CASSRRLSEVSGELFF	TGTGCCAGCAGTCGGAGACTTAGCGAGGTCTCCGGGGAGCTGTTTTTT
TRBJ1-1	-	TRBV9	-	CASSSQDILLTEAFF	TGTGCCAGCAGCTCCCAAGACATACTCCTCACTGAAGCTTTCTTT
TRBJ1-2	-	TRBV19	TRBD1	CASRDRADPNYGYTF	TGTGCCAGCCGGGACAGGGCGGATCCTAACTATGGCTACACCTTC
TRBJ2-5	many	TRBV28	TRBD2	CASRLAGGPETQYF	TGTGCCAGCAGACTAGCGGGAGGACCAGAGACCCAGTACTTC